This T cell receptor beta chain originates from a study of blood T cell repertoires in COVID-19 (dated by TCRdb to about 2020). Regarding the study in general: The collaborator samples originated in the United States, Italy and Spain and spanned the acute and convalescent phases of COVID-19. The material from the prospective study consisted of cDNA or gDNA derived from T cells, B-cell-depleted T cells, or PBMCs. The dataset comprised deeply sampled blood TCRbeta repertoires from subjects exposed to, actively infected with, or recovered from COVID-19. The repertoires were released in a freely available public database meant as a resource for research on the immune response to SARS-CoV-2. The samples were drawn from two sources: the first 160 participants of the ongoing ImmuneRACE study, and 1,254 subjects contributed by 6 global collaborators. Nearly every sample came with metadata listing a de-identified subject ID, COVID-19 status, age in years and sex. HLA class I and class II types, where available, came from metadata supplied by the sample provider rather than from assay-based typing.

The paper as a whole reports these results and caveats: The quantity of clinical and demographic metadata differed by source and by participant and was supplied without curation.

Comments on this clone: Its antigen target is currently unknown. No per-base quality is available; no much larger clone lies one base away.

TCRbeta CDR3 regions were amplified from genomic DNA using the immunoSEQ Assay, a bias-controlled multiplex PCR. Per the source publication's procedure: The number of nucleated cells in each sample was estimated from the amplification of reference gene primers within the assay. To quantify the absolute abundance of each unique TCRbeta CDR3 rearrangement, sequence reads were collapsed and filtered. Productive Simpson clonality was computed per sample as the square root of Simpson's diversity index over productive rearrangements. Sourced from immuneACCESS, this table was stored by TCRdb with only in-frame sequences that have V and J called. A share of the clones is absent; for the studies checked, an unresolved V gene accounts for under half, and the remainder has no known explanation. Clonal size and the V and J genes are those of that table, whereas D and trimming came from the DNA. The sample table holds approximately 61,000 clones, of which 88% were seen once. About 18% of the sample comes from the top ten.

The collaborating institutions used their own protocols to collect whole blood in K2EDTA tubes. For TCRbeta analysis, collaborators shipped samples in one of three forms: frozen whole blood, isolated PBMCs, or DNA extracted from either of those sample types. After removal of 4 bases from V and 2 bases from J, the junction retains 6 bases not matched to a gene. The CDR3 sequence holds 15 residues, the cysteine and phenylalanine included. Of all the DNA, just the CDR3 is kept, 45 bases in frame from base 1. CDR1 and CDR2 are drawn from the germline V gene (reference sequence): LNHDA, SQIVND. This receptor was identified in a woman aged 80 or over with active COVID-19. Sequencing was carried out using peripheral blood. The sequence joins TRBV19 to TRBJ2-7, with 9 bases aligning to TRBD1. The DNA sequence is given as TGTGCCAGTAGTACGCGGGACAGGGCTACCTACGAGCAGTACTTC. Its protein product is CASSTRDRATYEQYF.